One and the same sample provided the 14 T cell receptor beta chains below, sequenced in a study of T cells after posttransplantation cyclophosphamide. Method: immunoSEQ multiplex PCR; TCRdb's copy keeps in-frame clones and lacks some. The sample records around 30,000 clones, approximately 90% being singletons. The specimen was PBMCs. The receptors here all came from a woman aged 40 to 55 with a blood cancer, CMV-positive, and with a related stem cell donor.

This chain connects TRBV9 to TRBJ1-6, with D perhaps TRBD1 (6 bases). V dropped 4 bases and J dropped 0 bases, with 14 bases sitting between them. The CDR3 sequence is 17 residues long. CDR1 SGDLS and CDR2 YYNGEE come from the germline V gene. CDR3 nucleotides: TGTGCCAGCAGCCCCGAGACAGGCAGCTCCTATAATTCACCCCTCCACTTT. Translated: CASSPETGSSYNSPLHF. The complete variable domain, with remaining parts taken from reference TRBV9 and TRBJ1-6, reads DSGVTQTPKHLITATGQRVTLRCSPRSGDLSVYWYQQSLDQGLQFLIQYYNGEERAKGNILERFSAQQFPDLHSELNLSSLELGDSALYFCASSPETGSSYNSPLHFGNGTRLTVT.

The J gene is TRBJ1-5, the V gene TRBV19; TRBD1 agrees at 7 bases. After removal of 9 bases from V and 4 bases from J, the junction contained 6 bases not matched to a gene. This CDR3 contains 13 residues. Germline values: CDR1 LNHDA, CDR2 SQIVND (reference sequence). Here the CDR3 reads CASSGQANQPQHF. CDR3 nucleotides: TGTGCCAGCTCAGGACAGGCAAATCAGCCCCAGCATTTT. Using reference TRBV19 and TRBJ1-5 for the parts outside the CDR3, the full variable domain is DGGITQSPKYLFRKEGQNVTLSCEQNLNHDAMYWYRQDPGQGLRLIYYSQIVNDFQKGDIAEGYSVSREKKESFPLTVTSAQKNPTAFYLCASSGQANQPQHFGDGTRLSIL.

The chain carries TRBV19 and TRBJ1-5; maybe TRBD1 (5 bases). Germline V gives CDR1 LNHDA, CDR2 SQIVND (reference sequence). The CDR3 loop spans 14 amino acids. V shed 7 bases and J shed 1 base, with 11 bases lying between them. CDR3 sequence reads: CASNGHTSNQPQHF. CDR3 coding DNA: TGTGCCAGTAATGGACATACGAGCAATCAGCCCCAGCATTTT. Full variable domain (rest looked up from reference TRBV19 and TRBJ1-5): DGGITQSPKYLFRKEGQNVTLSCEQNLNHDAMYWYRQDPGQGLRLIYYSQIVNDFQKGDIAEGYSVSREKKESFPLTVTSAQKNPTAFYLCASNGHTSNQPQHFGDGTRLSIL.

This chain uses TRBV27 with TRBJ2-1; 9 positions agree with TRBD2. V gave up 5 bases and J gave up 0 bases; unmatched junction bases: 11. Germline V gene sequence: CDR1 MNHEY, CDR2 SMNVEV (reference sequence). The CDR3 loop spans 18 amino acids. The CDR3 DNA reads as TGTGCCAGCAGTCGGGGTAGCGGGGGTTCCAGCTCCTACAATGAGCAGTTCTTC. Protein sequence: CASSRGSGGSSSYNEQFF.

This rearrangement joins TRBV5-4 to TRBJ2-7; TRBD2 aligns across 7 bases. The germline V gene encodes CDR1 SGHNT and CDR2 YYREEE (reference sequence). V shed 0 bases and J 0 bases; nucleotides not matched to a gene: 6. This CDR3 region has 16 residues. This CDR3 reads CASSLAGGGSSYEQYF. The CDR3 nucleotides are TGTGCCAGCAGCTTGGCCGGCGGGGGAAGCTCCTACGAGCAGTACTTC.

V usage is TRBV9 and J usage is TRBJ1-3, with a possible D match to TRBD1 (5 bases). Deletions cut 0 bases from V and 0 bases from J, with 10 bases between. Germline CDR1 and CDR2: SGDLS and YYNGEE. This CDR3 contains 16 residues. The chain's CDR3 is CASSVGQPSSGNTIYF. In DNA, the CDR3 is TGTGCCAGCAGCGTAGGACAGCCGAGCTCTGGAAACACCATATATTTT.

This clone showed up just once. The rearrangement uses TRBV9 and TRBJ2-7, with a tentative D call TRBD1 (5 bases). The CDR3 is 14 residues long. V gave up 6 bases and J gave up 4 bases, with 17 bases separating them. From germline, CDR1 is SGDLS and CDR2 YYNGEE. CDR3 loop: CASTLGRVAYEQYF. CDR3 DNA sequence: TGTGCCAGCACCCTAGGCAGGGTTGCATACGAGCAGTACTTC.

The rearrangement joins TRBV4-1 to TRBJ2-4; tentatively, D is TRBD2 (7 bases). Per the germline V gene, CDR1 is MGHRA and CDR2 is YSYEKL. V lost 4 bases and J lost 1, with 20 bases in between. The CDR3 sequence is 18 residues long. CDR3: CASSPLGGADRAKNIQYF. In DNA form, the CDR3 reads TGCGCCAGCAGCCCCCTGGGGGGGGCCGACAGGGCCAAAAACATTCAGTACTTC.

The CDR3 protein is CASSRPDRENTEAFF. The CDR3 coding sequence is TGCGCCAGCAGCAGACCCGACAGGGAGAACACTGAAGCTTTCTTT. This chain connects TRBV4-1 to TRBJ1-1, with TRBD1 identical over 7 bases. CDR1 and CDR2 from the germline V gene are MGHRA and YSYEKL. The CDR3 has 15 residues. Losses at the gene ends were 5 bases for V and 1 base for J; bases not matched to a gene: 7.

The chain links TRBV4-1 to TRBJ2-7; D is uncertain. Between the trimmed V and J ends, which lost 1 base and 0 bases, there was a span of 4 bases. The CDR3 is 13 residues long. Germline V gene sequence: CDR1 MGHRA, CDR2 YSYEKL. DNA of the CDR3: TGCGCCAGCAGCCAAGGAGGCTCCTACGAGCAGTACTTC. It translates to CASSQGGSYEQYF.

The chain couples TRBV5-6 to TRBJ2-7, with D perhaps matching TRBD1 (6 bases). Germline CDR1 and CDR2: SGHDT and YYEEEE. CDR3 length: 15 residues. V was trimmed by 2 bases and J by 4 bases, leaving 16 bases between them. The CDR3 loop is CASSFSWTETYEQYF. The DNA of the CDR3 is TGTGCCAGCAGCTTCTCCTGGACAGAAACTTACGAGCAGTACTTC.

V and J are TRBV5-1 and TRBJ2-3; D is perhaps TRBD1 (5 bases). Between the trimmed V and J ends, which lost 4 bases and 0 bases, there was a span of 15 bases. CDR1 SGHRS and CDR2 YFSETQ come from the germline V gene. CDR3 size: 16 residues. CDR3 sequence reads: CASSQRGPGSTDTQYF. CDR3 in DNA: TGCGCCAGCAGCCAGAGAGGCCCAGGGAGCACAGATACGCAGTATTTT.

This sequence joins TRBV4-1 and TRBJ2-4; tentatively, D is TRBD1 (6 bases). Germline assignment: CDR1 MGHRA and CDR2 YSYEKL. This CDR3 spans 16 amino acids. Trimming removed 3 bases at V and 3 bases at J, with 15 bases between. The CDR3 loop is CASSHPTRDNKNIQYF. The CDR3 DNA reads TGCGCCAGCAGCCACCCGACCCGGGACAACAAAAACATTCAGTACTTC.

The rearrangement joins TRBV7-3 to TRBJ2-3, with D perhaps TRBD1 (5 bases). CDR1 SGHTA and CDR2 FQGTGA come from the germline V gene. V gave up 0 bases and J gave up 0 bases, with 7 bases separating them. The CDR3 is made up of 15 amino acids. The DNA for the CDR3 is TGTGCCAGCAGCTTAACCCAGGGAAGCACAGATACGCAGTATTTT. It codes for CASSLTQGSTDTQYF.